These 30 T cell receptor beta chains were sequenced from one sample in a study of blood T cells in healthy people across ages. Combining a sample-barcoded 5' primer with a J-beta primer mix, a second PCR ran for about 7 to 12 cycles. TCRdb passed the 5' RACE reads through MiXCR, listing each CDR3 protein once. The sample holds about 800,000 distinct CDR3 sequences; roughly 25% are singletons and the top ten take more than 3%. These data are also associated with another study on T cells of mothers and their children.

Sequencing was performed on blood. Source of these receptors: a boy younger than 18 in good health.

The chain links TRBV6-2 or TRBV6-3 to TRBJ1-4, with D uncertain. Trimming took off 2 bases at V and 3 bases at J, with 10 bases between the two ends. CDR1 is MNHEY and CDR2 is SVGEGT in the germline V gene. The CDR3 sequence is 15 residues long. The CDR3 region is CASSYLGMANEKLFF. The CDR3 DNA is TGTGCCAGCAGTTACCTGGGGATGGCTAATGAAAAACTGTTTTTT.

This chain links TRBV7-3 with TRBJ2-1; 12 nucleotides align to TRBD2. This CDR3 region has 16 residues. Germline CDR1 SGHTA, CDR2 FQGTGA. After removal of 4 bases from V and 9 bases from J, the junction contained 10 bases not matched to a gene. Here the CDR3 reads CASSYPTSGSTTEQFF. DNA of the CDR3: TGTGCCAGCAGCTACCCGACTAGCGGGAGTACTACTGAGCAGTTCTTC.

The DNA for the CDR3 is TGTGCCAGCTCACCCCTCGTCACGGAAACGAATGAAAAACTGTTTTTT. Encoded protein: CASSPLVTETNEKLFF. This chain connects TRBV18 to TRBJ1-4; D remains unclear. CDR1 KGHSH and CDR2 LQKENI come from the germline V gene. V lost 3 bases and J 5 bases, leaving 16 bases between the germline ends. The CDR3 has 16 residues.

The sample holds a few counts of this clonotype. V gene TRBV12-3 or TRBV12-4 combines with J gene TRBJ2-3; 7 positions match TRBD2. CDR3 length: 15 residues. With 5 bases clipped from V and 6 bases from J, the junction kept 11 bases outside the gene matches. Here the CDR3 reads CASSQIAGEIDTQYF. DNA for the CDR3: TGTGCCAGCAGTCAAATAGCGGGTGAGATTGATACGCAGTATTTT.

J is TRBJ1-2 and V is TRBV3-1; 7 bases match TRBD1. The V and J ends lost 2 bases and 0 bases, in that order; junction bases with no gene match: 6. There are 16 residues in the CDR3. Germline CDR1 is LGHDT and CDR2 is YNNKEL (reference sequence). The CDR3 bases are TGTGCCAGCAGCCAACACTGGGACAGAACTAACTATGGCTACACCTTC. Its protein is CASSQHWDRTNYGYTF.

A few counts support this clonotype. The chain couples TRBV6-2 or TRBV6-3 to TRBJ1-1, with TRBD1 identical over 9 bases. With V trimmed by 8 bases and J by 5 bases, 9 bases remained unmatched. The germline CDR1 and CDR2 sequences are MNHEY and SVGEGT. This CDR3 is 14 amino acids long. CDR3 loop: CASCPTGGYTEAFF. The CDR3 DNA follows: TGTGCCAGCTGCCCAACAGGGGGCTATACTGAAGCTTTCTTT.

This clonotype was seen a few times. The chain joins TRBV12-3 or TRBV12-4 to TRBJ2-1, with TRBD2 matching 7 bases. The ends lost 6 bases at V and 6 bases at J; junction bases unmatched: 8. The CDR3 is made up of 14 amino acids. The CDR3 DNA follows: TGTGCCAGCAGCCCGCCAGCGGGAATCAATGAGCAGTTCTTC. The encoded protein is CASSPPAGINEQFF.

This clonotype appeared a few times. V usage is TRBV12-3 or TRBV12-4 and J usage is TRBJ1-2; D unresolved. The CDR3 spans 13 residues. The V end lost 4 bases, the J end lost 1 base, and 7 bases lay between the germline ends. CDR3 amino acids: CASSSDLNYGYTF. CDR3 DNA: TGTGCCAGCAGTTCCGACCTTAACTATGGCTACACCTTC.

This clonotype has only a few counts. This rearrangement joins TRBV7-9 to TRBJ2-3, with 12 bases that match TRBD1. The CDR3 consists of 17 residues. The junction had 9 bases not matched to a gene; V was cut back by 7 bases and J by 1 base. Germline CDR1 is SEHNR and CDR2 is FQNEAQ (reference sequence). The CDR3 coding sequence is TGTGCCAGCAACCGGGACAGGGGGCCGGGACGCACAGATACGCAGTATTTT. It encodes CASNRDRGPGRTDTQYF.

The chain has TRBV20-1 and TRBJ2-5; 11 bases align to TRBD2. Trimming took 2 bases from V and 8 from J; bases not matched to a gene: 4. The CDR3 extends over 13 amino acids. Looked up from germline, CDR1 is DFQATT and CDR2 is SNEGSKA (reference sequence). The CDR3 DNA sequence: TGCAGTGCTAGACTCACTAGCGGGGGTACCCAGTACTTC. It encodes CSARLTSGGTQYF.

The chain joins TRBV28 to TRBJ1-4; possible D gene TRBD1, 5 bases. CDR1 and CDR2 (germline): MDHEN, SYDVKM. The CDR3 extends over 16 amino acids. V was cut by 1 base and J by 7 bases, with 16 bases left in between. DNA for the CDR3: TGTGCCAGCAGTTTATCTATCGGCGGGGGGATTGAAAAACTGTTTTTT. Its protein is CASSLSIGGGIEKLFF.

The V and J genes are TRBV11-2 and TRBJ2-5; D might be TRBD1 (5 bases). The germline gives CDR1 SGHAT, CDR2 FQNNGV. V lost 0 bases to trimming and J lost 5 bases, with 13 bases between them. The CDR3 runs to 15 residues. The CDR3: CASSLEGRPDETQYF. The CDR3 region has the DNA TGTGCCAGCAGCTTAGAGGGGCGGCCGGATGAGACCCAGTACTTC.

This rearrangement joins TRBV11-3 to TRBJ2-7; D gene unclear. V lost 5 bases and J 1 base, leaving 9 bases between the germline ends. Germline V gene data show CDR1 as SGHNT and CDR2 as YENEEA. The CDR3 totals 13 residues. The CDR3 sequence: CASSGETSYEQYF. CDR3 in DNA: TGTGCCAGCAGCGGAGAAACTTCCTACGAGCAGTACTTC.

This clonotype was detected only a few times. This chain joins TRBV6-5 and TRBJ1-1; no clear D gene. Trimming took 2 bases from V and 4 from J, leaving 11 bases between them. CDR3 size: 14 residues. The germline CDR1 and CDR2 sequences are MNHEY and SVGAGI. Written as DNA, the CDR3 is TGTGCCAGCAGTTACGCTTCGTGGTCCACTGAAGCTTTCTTT. It encodes CASSYASWSTEAFF.

This chain joins TRBV20-1 and TRBJ2-4; D gene unclear. This CDR3 has 12 residues. With 3 bases removed from V and 3 bases from J, the gap between germline ends came to 6 bases. Germline-derived CDR1 and CDR2 are DFQATT and SNEGSKA (reference sequence). The CDR3 is CSASEVKNIQYF. The CDR3 DNA is TGCAGTGCTAGTGAGGTCAAAAACATTCAGTACTTC.

V and J are TRBV7-8 and TRBJ2-2, with 9 bases identical to TRBD1. This CDR3 is built from 15 residues. The germline gives CDR1 SGHVS, CDR2 FQNEAQ. V gave up 5 bases and J gave up 5 bases; unmatched junction bases: 6. CDR3 region: CASSPDRGWTGELFF. DNA of the CDR3: TGTGCCAGCAGCCCGGACAGGGGTTGGACCGGGGAGCTGTTTTTT.

This clonotype has just a few counts. This rearrangement joins TRBV12-3 or TRBV12-4 to TRBJ2-5, with 13 bases lining up with TRBD2. The J call may be faulty, since TRBJ2-1 better matches the DNA end. This CDR3 has 14 residues. The CDR3 DNA follows: TGTGCCAGCAGCAGGACTAGCGGGGGAAATGAGCAGTTCTTC. This codes for CASSRTSGGNEQFF.

V gene TRBV5-1 combines with J gene TRBJ2-4, with a possible D match to TRBD1 (6 bases). This CDR3 spans 14 amino acids. Trimming took off 1 base at V and 5 bases at J, with 10 bases between the two ends. The germline V gene encodes CDR1 SGHRS and CDR2 YFSETQ. The CDR3 region is CASSLRTEENIQYF. DNA for the CDR3: TGCGCCAGCAGCTTGAGGACAGAGGAAAACATTCAGTACTTC. The whole variable domain, remainder taken from reference TRBV5-1 and TRBJ2-4, is KAGVTQTPRYLIKTRGQQVTLSCSPISGHRSVSWYQQTPGQGLQFLFEYFSETQRNKGNFPGRFSGRQFSNSRSEMNVSTLELGDSALYLCASSLRTEENIQYFGAGTRLSVL.

The chain combines TRBV7-2 with TRBJ2-7, with 7 nucleotides matching TRBD1. Germline CDR1 reads SGHTA; CDR2 reads FQGNSA. This CDR3 spans 15 amino acids. V lost 2 bases, J lost 3 bases, and 7 bases stayed unmatched. CDR3 sequence reads: CASSLSGTAYYEQYF. CDR3 bases: TGTGCCAGCAGCTTAAGTGGGACAGCCTACTACGAGCAGTACTTC.

This clonotype was seen more than once but under ten times. The chain is built from TRBV27 and TRBJ2-4; D is possibly TRBD1 or TRBD2 (5 bases each). Germline CDR1 MNHEY, CDR2 SMNVEV (reference sequence). V gave up 2 bases and J gave up 5 bases, with 10 bases separating them. This CDR3 has 14 amino acids. This CDR3 reads CASSLGDGENIQYF. Here the CDR3 DNA reads TGTGCCAGCAGTTTAGGGGACGGAGAAAACATTCAGTACTTC.

This clonotype has a handful of counts. The chain is built from TRBV11-2 and TRBJ2-5; TRBD1 aligns across 8 bases. The junction had 7 bases not matched to a gene; V was cut back by 5 bases and J by 5 bases. The CDR3 is made up of 14 amino acids. Germline V gene sequence: CDR1 SGHAT, CDR2 FQNNGV. The CDR3 spells CASSIQGGLETQYF. The CDR3 nucleotides read TGTGCCAGCAGCATACAGGGGGGATTGGAGACCCAGTACTTC.

This clonotype was seen more than once but under ten times. The chain employs TRBV28 and TRBJ2-5, with 7 bases identical to TRBD1. The CDR3 is 14 residues long. Looked up from germline, CDR1 is MDHEN and CDR2 is SYDVKM. Trimming removed 4 bases from V and 3 bases from J; junction bases left unmatched: 5. The CDR3 region is CASSSLTGKETQYF. For the CDR3, the DNA is TGTGCCAGCAGTTCATTGACAGGGAAAGAGACCCAGTACTTC.

This clonotype was seen just once. A junction boundary mismatches the germline segment, possibly from a read error. V and J are TRBV18 and TRBJ1-1; D not certain. Germline V gene lookup returns CDR1 KGHSH and CDR2 LQKENI. This CDR3 has 15 residues. As DNA, the CDR3 is TGTACCAGCTCACCAACGCCTCCGAGGAACACTGAAGCTTTCTTT. Its protein product is CTSSPTPPRNTEAFF. Looking up the rest from reference TRBV18 and TRBJ1-1 gives the full variable domain: NAGVMQNPRHLVRRRGQEARLRCSPMKGHSHVYWYRQLPEEGLKFMVYLQKENIIDESGMPKERFSAEFPKEGPSILRIQQVVRGDSAAYFCTSSPTPPRNTEAFFGQGTRLTVV.

This clonotype was seen a few times. One end of the junction varies from germline; a read error may be responsible. The genes are TRBV7-9 and TRBJ2-1, with D maybe TRBD2 (6 bases). Germline V gene sequence: CDR1 SEHNR, CDR2 FQNEAQ (reference sequence). This CDR3 has 16 amino acids. For the CDR3, the DNA is TGTGCCAGCAGCCCCTCCATGCGGGGCTCCTGCAATGAGCAGTTCTTC. This codes for CASSPSMRGSCNEQFF. Looking up the rest from reference TRBV7-9 and TRBJ2-1 gives the full variable domain: DTGVSQNPRHKITKRGQNVTFRCDPISEHNRLYWYRQTLGQGPEFLTYFQNEAQLEKSRLLSDRFSAERPKGSFSTLEIQRTEQGDSAMYLCASSPSMRGSCNEQFFGPGTRLTVL.

The chain recombines TRBV27 with TRBJ2-1, with D perhaps given as TRBD1 or TRBD2 (5 bases each). Deletions cut 7 bases from V and 6 bases from J, with 10 bases between. CDR1 and CDR2 (germline): MNHEY, SMNVEV (reference sequence). This CDR3 has 12 amino acids. The CDR3 nucleotides read TGTGCCAGCAAGGGGAGCGCCAATGAGCAGTTCTTC. It specifies CASKGSANEQFF.

This clonotype has just a few counts. V and J are TRBV20-1 and TRBJ1-2; 9 bases are a match to TRBD1. The CDR3 is 13 amino acids. After removal of 6 bases from V and 6 bases from J, the junction contained 8 bases not matched to a gene. Germline values: CDR1 DFQATT, CDR2 SNEGSKA (reference sequence). CDR3 sequence: CSAGTGIEDGYTF. The CDR3 region has the DNA TGCAGTGCCGGGACAGGGATTGAGGATGGCTACACCTTC.

This clonotype appeared a few times. The CDR3 sequence: CASRIGTGASNEQFF. Written as DNA, the CDR3 is TGTGCCAGCAGGATCGGGACAGGGGCCTCCAATGAGCAGTTCTTC. This chain joins TRBV28 and TRBJ2-5; 10 positions agree with TRBD1. The DNA end favors TRBJ2-1, so the J call may be wrong. This CDR3 is built from 15 residues. In germline, CDR1 is MDHEN, CDR2 SYDVKM.

The table lists this clonotype with a few counts. The V and J genes are TRBV2 and TRBJ1-2, with D hard to call. The V end was cut by 7 bases, the J end by 0 bases, with 9 bases between. This CDR3 region has 13 residues. Germline loops: CDR1 SNHLY, CDR2 FYNNEI. Written as DNA, the CDR3 is TGTGCCAGCACGGGGTCCTCTAACTATGGCTACACCTTC. Its translation: CASTGSSNYGYTF.

This chain joins TRBV7-2 and TRBJ2-1, with 10 bases fitting TRBD2. Trimming at V came to 4 bases and at J to 7 bases, leaving 10 bases not matched to a gene. Germline V gene sequence: CDR1 SGHTA, CDR2 FQGNSA. CDR3 length: 16 residues. The DNA of the CDR3 is TGTGCCAGCAGCTCCCCGAGCGGGGGGGGTCGAAATGAGCAGTTCTTC. Protein: CASSSPSGGGRNEQFF.

Concerning this clonotype itself: The junction departs from germline at one end; a sequencing error may be responsible. The V and J genes are TRBV4-3 and TRBJ2-3, with 7 bases matching TRBD1. The CDR3 extends over 15 amino acids. The germline V gene has CDR1 LGHNA and CDR2 YSLEER. In DNA form, the CDR3 reads TGCGCCAGCAGCCAAACGACCGGATTCGACAGGGAGATGGTCTTT. Residues: CASSQTTGFDREMVF.